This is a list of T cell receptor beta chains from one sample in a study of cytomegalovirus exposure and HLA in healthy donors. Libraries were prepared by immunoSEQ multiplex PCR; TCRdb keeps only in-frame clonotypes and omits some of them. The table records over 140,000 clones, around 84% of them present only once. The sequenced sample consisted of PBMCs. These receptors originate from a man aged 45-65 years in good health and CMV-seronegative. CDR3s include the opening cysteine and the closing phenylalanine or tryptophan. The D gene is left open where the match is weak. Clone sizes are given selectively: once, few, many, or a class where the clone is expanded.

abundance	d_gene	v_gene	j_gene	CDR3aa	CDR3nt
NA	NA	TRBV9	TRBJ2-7	CASSYDYLSYEQYF	TGTGCCAGCAGCTATGACTACCTCTCCTACGAGCAGTACTTC
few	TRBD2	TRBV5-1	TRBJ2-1	CASSKREGPYNEQFF	TGCGCCAGCAGTAAACGGGAGGGACCCTACAATGAGCAGTTCTTC
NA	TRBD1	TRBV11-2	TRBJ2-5	CATSGQGVFQETQYF	TGTGCCACCTCGGGGCAGGGGGTATTTCAAGAGACCCAGTACTTC
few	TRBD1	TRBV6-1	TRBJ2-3	CASSDGTDTDTQYF	TGTGCCAGCAGTGACGGGACAGACACAGATACGCAGTATTTT
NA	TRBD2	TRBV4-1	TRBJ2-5	CASSSSSGGAGETQYF	TGCGCCAGCAGCTCCTCTAGCGGGGGGGCCGGAGAGACCCAGTACTTC
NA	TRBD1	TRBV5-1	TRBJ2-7	CASSYLQGAYEQYF	TGCGCCAGCAGCTACTTACAGGGGGCCTACGAGCAGTACTTC
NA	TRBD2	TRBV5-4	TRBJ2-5	CASRSGLAGGQETQYF	TGTGCCAGCAGATCCGGACTAGCGGGGGGGCAAGAGACCCAGTACTTC
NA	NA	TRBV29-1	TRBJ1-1	CSVELSTGSSRAFF	TGCAGCGTTGAACTCTCTACAGGGAGTAGTAGAGCTTTCTTT
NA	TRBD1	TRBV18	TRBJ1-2	CASSPSFDRVDGYTF	TGTGCCAGCTCCCCATCCTTTGACAGGGTCGACGGCTACACCTTC
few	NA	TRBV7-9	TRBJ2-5	CASSSSLTGFGETQYF	TGTGCCAGCAGCTCCTCCCTTACAGGGTTTGGTGAGACCCAGTACTTC
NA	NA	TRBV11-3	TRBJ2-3	CASSPSLSTDTQYF	TGTGCCAGCAGCCCCTCGTTGTCCACAGATACGCAGTATTTT
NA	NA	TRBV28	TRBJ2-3	CASRLKAGLTDTQYF	TGTGCCAGCAGATTGAAAGCGGGCCTCACAGATACGCAGTATTTT
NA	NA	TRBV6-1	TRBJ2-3	CASSVRRAGSTDTQYF	TGTGCCAGCAGTGTGCGAAGGGCGGGGAGCACAGATACGCAGTATTTT
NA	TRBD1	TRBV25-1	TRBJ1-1	CASSEQPGQGTEAFF	TGTGCCAGCAGTGAGCAACCGGGACAGGGCACTGAAGCTTTCTTT
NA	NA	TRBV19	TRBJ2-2	CASSIQGFSTGELFF	TGTGCCAGTAGTATCCAGGGGTTTAGCACCGGGGAGCTGTTTTTT
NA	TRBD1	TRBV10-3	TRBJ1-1	CAISEPDRATEAFF	TGTGCCATCAGTGAGCCGGACAGGGCCACTGAAGCTTTCTTT
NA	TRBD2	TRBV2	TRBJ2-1	CASRTSSRGNEQFF	TGTGCCAGCAGGACTAGCAGTAGGGGCAATGAGCAGTTCTTC
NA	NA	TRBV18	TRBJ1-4	CASSDLGEKLFF	TGTGCCAGCTCAGATCTAGGAGAAAAACTGTTTTTT
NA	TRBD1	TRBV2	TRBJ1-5	CASSRQGRQPQHF	TGTGCCAGCAGTAGACAGGGGCGTCAGCCCCAGCATTTT
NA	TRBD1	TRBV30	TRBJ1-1	CAWRRQGAYYTEAFF	TGTGCCTGGAGAAGACAGGGGGCTTATTATACTGAAGCTTTCTTT
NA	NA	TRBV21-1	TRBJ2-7	CASSKKIVGGDLRTF	TGTGCCAGCAGCAAAAAAATCGTGGGGGGGGACCTGCGGACATTC
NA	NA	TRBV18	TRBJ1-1	CASSPARVNTEAFF	TGTGCCAGCTCACCCGCCAGGGTGAACACTGAAGCTTTCTTT
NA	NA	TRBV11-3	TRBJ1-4	CASSKQWSLNEKLFF	TGTGCCAGCTCCAAACAATGGAGCCTCAATGAAAAACTGTTTTTT
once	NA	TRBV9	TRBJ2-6	CASSAGLNVLTF	TGTGCCAGCAGCGCGGGACTCAACGTCCTGACTTTC
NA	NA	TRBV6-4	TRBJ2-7	CASSDSAVTYEQYF	TGTGCCAGCAGTGACTCGGCAGTCACCTACGAGCAGTACTTC
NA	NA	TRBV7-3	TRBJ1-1	CASSPAAGEAFF	TGTGCCAGCAGCCCCGCCGCGGGGGAAGCTTTCTTT
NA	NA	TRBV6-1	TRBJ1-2	CASRDSWETF	TGTGCCAGCAGAGACAGTTGGGAAACCTTC
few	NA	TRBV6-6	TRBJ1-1	CASSQTVMNTEAFF	TGTGCCAGCAGCCAGACAGTTATGAACACTGAAGCTTTCTTT
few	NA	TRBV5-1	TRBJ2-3	CASSLGLLTDTQYF	TGCGCCAGCAGCTTGGGATTACTGACAGATACGCAGTATTTT
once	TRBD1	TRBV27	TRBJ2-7	CASSLSTGSPYEQYF	TGTGCCAGCAGTTTATCGACAGGGTCCCCCTACGAGCAGTACTTC
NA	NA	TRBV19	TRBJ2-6	CASSIRGASGANVLTF	TGTGCCAGTAGTATCAGGGGGGCGTCTGGGGCCAACGTCCTGACTTTC
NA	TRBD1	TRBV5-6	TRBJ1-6	CASSLTGVFSPLHF	TGTGCCAGCAGCTTGACAGGGGTTTTTTCACCCCTCCACTTT
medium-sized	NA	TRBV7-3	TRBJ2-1	CASSQTRADDNEQFF	TGTGCCAGCAGCCAGACTAGAGCCGACGACAATGAGCAGTTCTTC
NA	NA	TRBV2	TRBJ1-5	CASSEQGIGNQPQHF	TGTGCCAGCAGTGAACAGGGAATCGGCAATCAGCCCCAGCATTTT
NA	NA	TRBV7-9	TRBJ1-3	CASSLGQGNTIYF	TGTGCCAGCAGCTTAGGACAGGGAAACACCATATATTTT
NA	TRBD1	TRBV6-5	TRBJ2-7	CASSDTGQVTYKQYF	TGTGCCAGCAGCGACACGGGACAGGTGACCTACAAGCAGTACTTC
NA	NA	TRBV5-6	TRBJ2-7	CASSGFYEQYF	TGTGCCAGCAGCGGCTTCTACGAGCAGTACTTC
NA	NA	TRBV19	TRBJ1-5	CASSINTQGSADQPQHF	TGTGCCAGTAGTATTAACACTCAGGGGTCAGCAGATCAGCCCCAGCATTTT
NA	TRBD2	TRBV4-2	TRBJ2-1	CASSQVRGSGGNNEQFF	TGTGCCAGCAGCCAAGTACGGGGTAGCGGGGGAAACAATGAGCAGTTCTTC
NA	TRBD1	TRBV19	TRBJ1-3	CASSIGTAISGNTIYF	TGTGCCAGTAGTATCGGGACAGCTATCTCTGGAAACACCATATATTTT
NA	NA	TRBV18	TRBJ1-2	CASSETANYGYTF	TGTGCCAGCTCGGAGACAGCTAACTATGGCTACACCTTC
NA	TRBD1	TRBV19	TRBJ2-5	CASGTGGETQYF	TGTGCCAGTGGGACAGGGGGCGAGACCCAGTACTTC
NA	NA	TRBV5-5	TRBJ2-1	CASSGGLARNEQFF	TGTGCCAGCAGCGGAGGGCTAGCGAGGAATGAGCAGTTCTTC
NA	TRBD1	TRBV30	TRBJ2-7	CASHRDRGPYEQYF	TGTGCCTCGCACCGGGACAGGGGCCCCTACGAGCAGTACTTC
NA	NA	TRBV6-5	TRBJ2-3	CASRYRVADTQYF	TGTGCCAGCCGGTACCGCGTCGCAGATACGCAGTATTTT
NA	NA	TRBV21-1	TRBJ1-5	CASSKEGQGNNQPQHF	TGTGCCAGCAGCAAAGAGGGACAGGGGAATAATCAGCCCCAGCATTTT
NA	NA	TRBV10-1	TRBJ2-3	CASGEQGTDTQYF	TGCGCCAGCGGGGAACAGGGCACAGATACGCAGTATTTT
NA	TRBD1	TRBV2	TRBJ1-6	CASSEFGTANSPLHF	TGTGCCAGCAGTGAGTTTGGGACAGCGAATTCACCCCTCCACTTT
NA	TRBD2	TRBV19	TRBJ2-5	CASSSTSGRGGETQYF	TGTGCCAGTAGCTCGACTAGCGGGAGAGGCGGAGAGACCCAGTACTTC
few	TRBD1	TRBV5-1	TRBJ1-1	CASRPTGGLYTEAFF	TGCGCCAGCAGGCCTACAGGGGGACTTTACACTGAAGCTTTCTTT
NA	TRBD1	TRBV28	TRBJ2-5	CASSADRGLQETQYF	TGTGCCAGTAGTGCGGACAGGGGGCTCCAAGAGACCCAGTACTTC
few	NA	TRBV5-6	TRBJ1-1	CASSLGQFAEAFF	TGTGCCAGCAGCTTGGGCCAGTTTGCTGAAGCTTTCTTT
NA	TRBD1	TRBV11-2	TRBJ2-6	CASSLYGTGYSGANVLTF	TGTGCCAGCAGCTTATATGGGACAGGGTACTCTGGGGCCAACGTCCTGACTTTC
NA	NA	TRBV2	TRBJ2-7	CASSPQGLRYEQYF	TGTGCCAGCAGTCCACAGGGATTAAGGTACGAGCAGTACTTC
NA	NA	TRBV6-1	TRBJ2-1	CAGSEDLYNEQFF	TGTGCCGGCAGTGAAGACTTATACAATGAGCAGTTCTTC
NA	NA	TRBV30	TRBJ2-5	CAWSVSGLETQYF	TGTGCCTGGAGTGTATCCGGACTAGAGACCCAGTACTTC
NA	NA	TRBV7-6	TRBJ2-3	CASKTASTDTQYF	TGTGCCAGCAAGACAGCTAGCACAGATACGCAGTATTTT
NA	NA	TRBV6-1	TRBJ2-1	CASSEALGTLYNEQFF	TGTGCCAGCAGTGAAGCGCTCGGGACTCTGTACAATGAGCAGTTCTTC